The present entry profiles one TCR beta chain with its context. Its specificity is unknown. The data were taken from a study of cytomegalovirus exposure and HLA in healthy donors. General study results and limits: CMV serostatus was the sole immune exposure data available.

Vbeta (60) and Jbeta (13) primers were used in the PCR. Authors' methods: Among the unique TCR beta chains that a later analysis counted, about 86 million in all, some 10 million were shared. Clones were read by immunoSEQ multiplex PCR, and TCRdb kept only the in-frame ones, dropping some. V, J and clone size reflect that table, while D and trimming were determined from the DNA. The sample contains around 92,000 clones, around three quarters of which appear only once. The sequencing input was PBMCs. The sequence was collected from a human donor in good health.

As DNA, the CDR3 is TGTGCCATCAGTGGGGGACACAGGGGCACTGAAGCTTTCTTT. Its translation is CAISGGHRGTEAFF. The V gene is TRBV10-3, the J gene TRBJ1-1; 7 positions agree with TRBD1. The CDR3 length is 14 residues. The junction had 6 bases not matched to a gene; V was cut back by 4 bases and J by 4 bases. Germline V gene sequence: CDR1 ENHRY, CDR2 SYGVKD.